The T cell receptor (beta chain) under discussion was sequenced for a study of blood T cell repertoires in COVID-19. Looking at the study overall: The study drew acute and convalescent COVID-19 samples from the United States, Italy and Spain. PBMCs, B-cell-depleted T cells, or T cells provided the cDNA or gDNA that made up the material.

In the study's own analysis: Amplification with reference gene primers provided the estimates of nucleated cell counts. Profiled with immunoSEQ multiplex PCR; TCRdb holds only in-frame clones, not every one. The DNA gave D and trimming, while V, J and clone size come from that table. Of approximately 70,000 clones in the sample, around 79% were seen once. Germline V lookup: CDR1 MNHEY, CDR2 SVGEGT. The CDR3 length is 14 residues. V gave up 2 bases and J gave up 5 bases, with 9 bases separating them. This clonotype was obtained from a man in his 60s with active or convalescent COVID-19. The chain couples TRBV6-2 or TRBV6-3 to TRBJ2-2; the D gene is possibly TRBD1 (6 bases). Material for sequencing was peripheral blood. The chain's CDR3 is CASSYPQGTGELFF. In DNA form, the CDR3 reads TGTGCCAGCAGTTACCCCCAGGGGACCGGGGAGCTGTTTTTT.